This T cell receptor (beta chain) was profiled in a study of Ad26.COV2.S vaccination and SARS-CoV-2 variants. Study details: The vaccine Ad26.COV2.S was put into the muscle once, or twice with 56 days between.

The treatment was: some 20 received Ad26.COV2.S at low or high dose, single or two shots; 5 received placebo; per-sample allocation not given. Sampling occurred on day 63 after the first vaccine or placebo injection. The sample came from a Boston adult aged 18-55 years. As its vector, the vaccine had Ad26, which expressed Wuhan-strain SARS-CoV-2 spike. The table came from immunoSEQ multiplex PCR; TCRdb's copy has only in-frame clones and leaves some out. The data show around 450,000 clones, 89% seen once. Germline lookup yields CDR1 MNHEY and CDR2 SVGAGI. The CDR3 runs to 13 residues. Trimming removed 7 bases from V and 4 bases from J, with 13 bases in between.

The gene calls are TRBV6-5 and TRBJ1-1; TRBD1 is a possible D gene (5 bases). This TCR was sampled from a person between 18 and 65 years old who received the Ad26.COV2.S COVID-19 vaccine or a placebo. This sample comprised peripheral blood, obtained in a trial of Ad26.COV2.S vaccine versus placebo. DNA for the CDR3: TGTGCCAGCACAGGGAGCGGGAGCACTGAAGCTTTCTTT. Translating it yields CASTGSGSTEAFF.